These 30 T cell receptor beta chains were all obtained from the same sample, sequenced in a study of cytomegalovirus exposure and HLA in healthy donors (dated by TCRdb to the late 2010s). The library was obtained by the immunoSEQ multiplex PCR assay. A mixture of 60 forward primers for TCR Vbeta segments and 13 reverse primers for TCR Jbeta segments was used in the multiplex PCR. TCRdb retrieved this table from immuneACCESS and kept in-frame rearrangements only. Not all clones are present; in checked studies, unresolved V genes account for under half, and no reason is known for the remainder. This sample holds 75,000 to 90,000 clones; around three quarters were observed only once. 3.5% to 5.5% of the sample is held by the ten biggest clonotypes. The material sequenced was PBMCs. The origin of the receptors is a man aged 35 to 55 in good health and CMV-seronegative.

To note about this clone: The germline gene is not matched at one end of the junction; a read error may be the cause. The chain's CDR3 is CASSTGTGTIGWNF. The CDR3 DNA reads TGTGCCAGTAGTACCGGGACGGGGACTATTGGGTGGAACTTC. The chain recombines TRBV19 with TRBJ2-7, with TRBD2 matching over 7 bases. From germline, CDR1 is LNHDA and CDR2 SQIVND (reference sequence). The CDR3 sequence is 14 residues long.

The CDR3 region is CAWSVPPRNTIYF. CDR3 in DNA: TGTGCCTGGAGTGTCCCCCCAAGAAACACCATATATTTT. The V gene is TRBV30, the J gene TRBJ1-3; no reliable D call. The V end was cut by 0 bases, the J end by 5 bases, with 8 bases between. The CDR3 extends over 13 amino acids. Germline V gene lookup returns CDR1 GTSNPN and CDR2 SVGIG (reference sequence). Drawing the rest from reference TRBV30 and TRBJ1-3, the complete variable domain is SQTIHQWPATLVQPVGSPLSLECTVEGTSNPNLYWYRQAAGRGLQLLFYSVGIGQISSEVPQNLSASRPQDRQFILSSKKLLLSDSGFYLCAWSVPPRNTIYFGEGSWLTVV.

DNA of the CDR3: TGCGCCAGCAGCCTTCTACTAGCGGGAGTAATAGATACGCAGTATTTT. Translated, it gives CASSLLLAGVIDTQYF. The chain couples TRBV4-3 to TRBJ2-3; TRBD2 aligns across 11 bases. V gave up 4 bases and J gave up 5 bases; unmatched junction bases: 8. CDR1 and CDR2 from the germline V gene are LGHNA and YSLEER. This CDR3 region has 16 residues.

V is TRBV5-4 and J is TRBJ1-1, with 8 bases aligning to TRBD1. The CDR3 runs 14 residues. The V gene end was trimmed by 1 base and the J gene end by 5 bases; junction bases not matched to a gene: 4. Germline-derived CDR1 and CDR2 are SGHNT and YYREEE (reference sequence). CDR3 sequence: CASSLYRGGTEAFF. DNA for the CDR3: TGTGCCAGCAGCTTGTACAGGGGGGGGACTGAAGCTTTCTTT.

On this clone itself: The sample carries other DNA sequences with the same CDR3. This chain joins TRBV5-3 and TRBJ1-5; 8 nucleotides agree with TRBD1. TRBV5-3 is designated an ORF whose function remains uncertain. There are 16 residues in the CDR3. V lost 4 bases to trimming and J lost 1 base; unmatched junction nucleotides: 7. The CDR3 coding sequence is TGTGCCAGAAGCCTGGGCAGGGGGCGGAGCAATCAGCCCCAGCATTTT. This sequence encodes CARSLGRGRSNQPQHF.

The chain combines TRBV29-1 with TRBJ2-2, with 7 bases that match TRBD1. V was clipped by 7 bases and J by 6 bases; unmatched bases: 8. This CDR3 spans 13 amino acids. Germline V lookup: CDR1 SQVTM, CDR2 ANQGSEA. As DNA, the CDR3 is TGCAGCGCCCTGGGACAGCCGGCCGGGGAGCTGTTTTTT. Its translation: CSALGQPAGELFF.

The chain recombines TRBV19 with TRBJ1-1, with D perhaps matching TRBD1 (5 bases). The germline V gene has CDR1 LNHDA and CDR2 SQIVND (reference sequence). V was pared by 10 bases and J by 0 bases, with 18 bases between. CDR3 size: 15 residues. As DNA, the CDR3 is TGTGCCACCTCAAGGGGCCAGGGAATGAACACTGAAGCTTTCTTT. This encodes CATSRGQGMNTEAFF.

The J gene is TRBJ1-5, the V gene TRBV14, with a tentative D call TRBD1 (5 bases). The CDR3 extends over 19 amino acids. V was clipped by 3 bases and J by 4 bases, with 25 bases between them. Looked up from germline, CDR1 is SGHDN and CDR2 is FVKESK. CDR3 region: CASSQELPRAGSRNQPQHF. CDR3 DNA: TGTGCCAGCAGCCAGGAACTCCCCAGGGCCGGAAGTAGGAATCAGCCCCAGCATTTT. Together with reference TRBV14 and TRBJ1-5, the CDR3 gives the full variable domain: EAGVTQFPSHSVIEKGQTVTLRCDPISGHDNLYWYRRVMGKEIKFLLHFVKESKQDESGMPNNRFLAERTGGTYSTLKVQPAELEDSGVYFCASSQELPRAGSRNQPQHFGDGTRLSIL.

The gene calls are TRBV11-3 and TRBJ1-1; tentative D call: TRBD1 (5 bases). Germline loops: CDR1 SGHNT, CDR2 YENEEA. This CDR3 has 17 amino acids. The ends were cut back, 3 bases at V and 0 bases at J, with 17 bases in the middle. The CDR3 sequence: CASSFAGGVQLNTEAFF. CDR3 coding DNA: TGTGCCAGCAGCTTTGCCGGGGGGGTACAGTTGAACACTGAAGCTTTCTTT.

The V and J genes are TRBV5-1 and TRBJ2-5, with 8 positions matching TRBD2. CDR1 is SGHRS, CDR2 YFSETQ, per germline. This CDR3 contains 13 residues. The trim removed 1 base at V and 4 bases at J, leaving 0 bases unmatched. The CDR3 here is CASSLSGRETQYF. CDR3 bases: TGCGCCAGCAGCTTGAGCGGGAGAGAGACCCAGTACTTC.

The chain recombines TRBV27 with TRBJ2-1, with a possible D match to TRBD1 (6 bases). In germline, CDR1 is MNHEY, CDR2 SMNVEV (reference sequence). This CDR3 spans 15 amino acids. V was pared by 2 bases and J by 6 bases, with 14 bases between. CDR3 DNA sequence: TGTGCCAGCAGTTTACAAGGACAGCAACGCAATGAGCAGTTCTTC. This sequence encodes CASSLQGQQRNEQFF.

J is TRBJ2-1 and V is TRBV4-3; 9 bases are a match to TRBD1. The germline V gene has CDR1 LGHNA and CDR2 YSLEER. V lost 0 bases and J lost 9; bases outside the gene matches: 3. The CDR3 extends over 14 amino acids. The CDR3 loop is CASSQDRGQGEQFF. DNA for the CDR3: TGCGCCAGCAGCCAAGATAGGGGACAGGGTGAGCAGTTCTTC.

The chain links TRBV19 to TRBJ2-7; 10 bases align to TRBD1. With V trimmed by 3 bases and J by 4 bases, 6 bases remained unmatched. The CDR3 covers 15 residues. Looked up from germline, CDR1 is LNHDA and CDR2 is SQIVND (reference sequence). Here the CDR3 DNA reads TGTGCCAGTAGTATGACAGGGGGCAGCATTTACGAGCAGTACTTC. It translates to CASSMTGGSIYEQYF. Full variable domain (missing parts from reference TRBV19 and TRBJ2-7): DGGITQSPKYLFRKEGQNVTLSCEQNLNHDAMYWYRQDPGQGLRLIYYSQIVNDFQKGDIAEGYSVSREKKESFPLTVTSAQKNPTAFYLCASSMTGGSIYEQYFGPGTRLTVT.

The V and J genes are TRBV4-3 and TRBJ2-3, with 9 bases matching TRBD1. V lost 1 base and J lost 0; bases outside the gene matches: 14. The CDR3 sequence is 20 residues long. Germline V CDR1 and CDR2: LGHNA, YSLEER. The CDR3 bases are TGCGCCAGCAGCCAAGGGATACGGGACAGGGACCTTCCTAGCACAGATACGCAGTATTTT. Encoded protein: CASSQGIRDRDLPSTDTQYF.

The CDR3 here is CASSQSGVSSYEQYF. The CDR3 bases are TGTGCCAGCAGCCAAAGCGGGGTGAGCTCCTACGAGCAGTACTTC. The gene calls are TRBV28 and TRBJ2-7; 7 positions match TRBD2. The germline gives CDR1 MDHEN, CDR2 SYDVKM. The CDR3 is 15 residues long. J gave up 0 bases and V 6 bases, and 8 bases lay outside the gene matches. The full variable domain, in which reference TRBV28 and TRBJ2-7 provide the parts outside the CDR3, is DVKVTQSSRYLVKRTGEKVFLECVQDMDHENMFWYRQDPGLGLRLIYFSYDVKMKEKGDIPEGYSVSREKKERFSLILESASTNQTSMYLCASSQSGVSSYEQYFGPGTRLTVT.

J is TRBJ1-1 and V is TRBV15; a possible D gene is TRBD1 (5 bases). The CDR3 totals 15 residues. Germline V gene lookup returns CDR1 LNHNV and CDR2 YYDKDF (reference sequence). Trimming took off 3 bases at V and 9 bases at J, with 20 bases between the two ends. The CDR3 sequence is CATSRGLGREVQAFF. The CDR3 DNA reads TGTGCCACCAGCAGGGGACTTGGCAGGGAGGTTCAAGCTTTCTTT.

The chain links TRBV30 to TRBJ1-5, with 7 positions matching TRBD1. This CDR3 is built from 16 residues. V lost 0 bases to trimming and J lost 1 base; unmatched junction nucleotides: 6. Germline V gene lookup returns CDR1 GTSNPN and CDR2 SVGIG (reference sequence). The CDR3 protein is CAWSVPQGSSNQPQHF. In DNA form, the CDR3 reads TGTGCCTGGAGTGTCCCACAGGGGAGCAGCAATCAGCCCCAGCATTTT.

The chain recombines TRBV7-2 with TRBJ1-2; TRBD1 aligns across 10 bases. With V trimmed by 1 base and J by 8 bases, 4 bases remained unmatched. Germline values: CDR1 SGHTA, CDR2 FQGNSA. This CDR3 region has 14 residues. The CDR3, as DNA: TGTGCCAGCAGCTTAGGGACAGGGGGTCAAGGCTACACCTTC. This sequence encodes CASSLGTGGQGYTF. Full variable domain (remainder filled in from reference TRBV7-2 and TRBJ1-2): GAGVSQSPSNKVTEKGKDVELRCDPISGHTALYWYRQSLGQGLEFLIYFQGNSAPDKSGLPSDRFSAERTGGSVSTLTIQRTQQEDSAVYLCASSLGTGGQGYTFGSGTRLTVV.

The rearrangement links TRBV7-9 to TRBJ1-2, with TRBD1 as a possible D gene (6 bases). CDR3 length: 15 residues. Trimming left V 0 bases short and J 4 bases short, with 12 bases between. In germline, CDR1 is SEHNR, CDR2 FQNEAQ (reference sequence). The CDR3 reads CASSLAGGTLYGYTF. CDR3 sequence (DNA): TGTGCCAGCAGCTTAGCGGGAGGGACACTCTATGGCTACACCTTC.

This CDR3 is CASSPTDPRGTYGYTF. The CDR3 nucleotides read TGTGCCAGCAGTCCGACGGACCCCAGGGGGACCTATGGCTACACCTTC. The J gene is TRBJ1-2, the V gene TRBV27, with 7 nucleotides matching TRBD1. The CDR3 is 16 amino acids. Germline CDR1 and CDR2: MNHEY and SMNVEV (reference sequence). J was trimmed by 4 bases and V by 5 bases; bases with no gene match: 13.

CDR3 DNA: TGTGCCAGCACCAACCAGGGCTACAATGAGCAGTTCTTC. Translation: CASTNQGYNEQFF. The chain joins TRBV6-6 to TRBJ2-1; tentative D call: TRBD1 (5 bases). The CDR3 extends over 13 amino acids. Germline CDR1 is MNHNY and CDR2 is SVGAGI (reference sequence). Trimming stripped 7 bases from V and 3 bases from J, with 10 bases between.

This clone turned up a few times. V usage is TRBV5-4 and J usage is TRBJ2-1, with 7 positions matching TRBD1. Germline lookup yields CDR1 SGHNT and CDR2 YYREEE (reference sequence). The CDR3 extends over 15 amino acids. V shed 4 bases, J shed 5 bases, and the junction held 9 bases outside the gene matches. The CDR3 bases are TGTGCCAGCAGCCCGAAGACAGGGTGGGACAATGAGCAGTTCTTC. Its translation is CASSPKTGWDNEQFF.

This rearrangement joins TRBV6-1 to TRBJ2-5, with 8 bases that match TRBD1. TRBJ2-7 matches the DNA end more closely, so the J call is doubtful. Germline V lookup: CDR1 MNHNS, CDR2 SASEGT. This CDR3 has 12 residues. This chain's CDR3 is CASGDRRYEQYF. The CDR3 nucleotides read TGTGCCAGCGGGGACAGGAGGTACGAGCAGTACTTC.

The chain has TRBV6-4 and TRBJ1-2; 7 nucleotides match TRBD1. From germline, CDR1 is MRHNA and CDR2 SNTAGT. The CDR3 length is 13 residues. V gave up 0 bases and J gave up 7 bases; unmatched junction bases: 2. As DNA, the CDR3 is TGTGCCAGCAGTGACTCGTCAGGGGGTGGCTACACCTTC. Residues: CASSDSSGGGYTF.

The chain is built from TRBV2 and TRBJ1-1; possible D gene TRBD1, 6 bases. This CDR3 contains 13 residues. Germline-derived CDR1 and CDR2 are SNHLY and FYNNEI. With 7 bases removed from V and 5 bases from J, the gap between germline ends came to 14 bases. The CDR3 coding sequence is TGTGCCAGCACCCTCGATCAGGGGACTGAAGCTTTCTTT. Its translation is CASTLDQGTEAFF.

This clone was seen more than once but under ten times. V and J are TRBV5-1 and TRBJ2-7; 9 positions agree with TRBD2. Germline V gene data show CDR1 as SGHRS and CDR2 as YFSETQ. V was pared by 0 bases and J by 6 bases, with 10 bases of the junction left unmatched. There are 16 residues in the CDR3. The CDR3: CASSLDSAGGPLEQYF. CDR3 in DNA: TGCGCCAGCAGCTTGGATAGTGCGGGAGGGCCCCTCGAGCAGTACTTC.

The chain uses TRBV10-3 and TRBJ2-7; 9 bases map to TRBD1. V lost 10 bases, J lost 7 bases, and 11 bases stayed unmatched. The CDR3 is 13 amino acids. The germline V gene encodes CDR1 ENHRY and CDR2 SYGVKD. The CDR3 DNA is TGTGCCACCGATCTGGGACAGGGTCGTGAGCAGTACTTC. Translating gives CATDLGQGREQYF.

The CDR3 DNA follows: TGTGCCAGCAGTACCCTAGGGAACGGGGTAGTTGGCCGGGTGACCGATACGCAGTATTTT. This codes for CASSTLGNGVVGRVTDTQYF. The rearrangement joins TRBV28 to TRBJ2-3, with D perhaps matching TRBD2 (5 bases). This CDR3 comprises 20 residues. Germline CDR1 and CDR2: MDHEN and SYDVKM. V lost 5 bases to trimming and J lost 6 bases, with 33 bases between them. Combining the CDR3 with reference TRBV28 and TRBJ2-3 gives the whole variable domain DVKVTQSSRYLVKRTGEKVFLECVQDMDHENMFWYRQDPGLGLRLIYFSYDVKMKEKGDIPEGYSVSREKKERFSLILESASTNQTSMYLCASSTLGNGVVGRVTDTQYFGPGTRLTVL.

V and J are TRBV30 and TRBJ2-5, with 8 bases aligning to TRBD1. The end of the DNA is better explained by TRBJ2-7, so the J call may be wrong. The CDR3 is 15 amino acids. In germline, CDR1 is GTSNPN, CDR2 SVGIG (reference sequence). CDR3 nucleotides: TGTGCCTGGAGTGGGCAGGGGGCTTACACCTACGAGCAGTACTTC. Its protein product is CAWSGQGAYTYEQYF.

This rearrangement joins TRBV9 to TRBJ2-5; the match to TRBD2 covers 7 bases. Germline V gene data show CDR1 as SGDLS and CDR2 as YYNGEE. The junction had 8 bases not matched to a gene; V was cut back by 3 bases and J by 3 bases. The CDR3 runs 15 residues. CDR3 DNA: TGTGCCAGCAGCGCCCTAGGGACTACCAAAGAGACCCAGTACTTC. Translated: CASSALGTTKETQYF.